This T cell receptor beta chain was retrieved from a study of a mutant IDH1 vaccine in newly diagnosed glioma (dated by TCRdb to about 2021). With regard to the full study: Patients were given eight vaccinations, in weeks 1, 3, 5, 7, 11, 15, 19 and 23, which matched visits V03 through V10. Longitudinal TCRB deep sequencing was done for some 26 treated patients, wherever samples were available for exploratory analyses. The roughly 30 treated patients were roughly 60% male and approximately 40% female, with a mean age of about 38 years. Before enrollment, patients had received standard therapy of radiotherapy alone, temozolomide alone, or radiochemotherapy with temozolomide; most received the combination. Vaccination started 4-6 weeks after radiotherapy alone, or was given together with temozolomide cycles in the groups whose treatment included chemotherapy. Peripheral blood samples were drawn at six visits, namely V03 (baseline), V05, V07, V10, V12 and V13.

This sample's time point label indicates: week 5, during vaccination. Each vaccine dose, consisting of 300 ug of a 20-mer mutant IDH1 peptide in Montanide, was administered subcutaneously with topical imiquimod. All donors had newly diagnosed IDH1-mutant astrocytomas of WHO grade 3 or 4 that showed loss of nuclear ATRX. The samples were drawn from NOA16, a multicentre, single-arm, open-label phase I trial in Germany that tested a mutant IDH1 peptide vaccine in humans for the first time. Genomic DNA for TCRB sequencing was extracted from EDTA blood using the DNeasy Blood and Tissue Kit. Broad study findings and their caveats: Immune responses induced by the vaccine were seen in around 93% of patients across multiple MHC alleles. It was noted by the authors that analyses of patient blood samples could not be reproduced owing to sample limitations. PBMC samples for TCRB deep sequencing were selected based on availability. No apparent relationship was observed between pseudoprogression and alterations in the top peripheral T cell clonotypes detected by TCRB sequencing.

Concerning this clone: It lacks a known antigen. The sample holds no much larger clone one base away, and base qualities are not on file.

Libraries were prepared through the immunoSEQ multiplex PCR assay. Following the manufacturer's protocol, the hsTCRB Kit was used to amplify rearranged TCR beta chain sequences. Sequencing of TCRB libraries was carried out on an Illumina MiSeq. Concerning the study's data processing: Demultiplexing, trimming and gene mapping were performed with the kit vendor's proprietary platform. This is the immuneACCESS table as TCRdb keeps it, with only in-frame sequences that have V and J called. A part of the clones is gone; compared with another copy, unresolved V genes explain less than half, and the rest is unexplained. V, J and clone size are taken as reported in that table, and D and trimming were inferred from the DNA itself. This sample gives about 28,000 clones in total; roughly 90% of them show up just once. The biggest ten clones account for more than 15% of the sample. The input for sequencing was PBMCs, taken from a glioma patient whose treatment included an IDH1 peptide vaccine. The TCR originated in a man aged 18 to 30 with glioma.

The CDR3 region has the sequence CASSLTSSYEQYF. Here is the DNA: TGTGCCAGCAGCCTGACTAGCTCCTACGAGCAGTACTTC. The V and J segments used are TRBV7-8 and TRBJ2-7, with a tentative D gene TRBD2 over 6 matching bases. V was cut back by 5 bases and J by 0 bases, leaving a gap of 8 bases between them. CDR1 SGHVS and CDR2 FQNEAQ are derived from the germline V gene. The cysteine opens and the phenylalanine closes a CDR3 of 13 amino acids. Only CDR3 DNA is held: 39 bases, read in frame from base 1.